In its sample, the clone carrying this T cell receptor (beta chain) was seen once. What it binds is unknown. The sample is drawn from a study of shared clonotypes between healthy human individuals. Study conclusions and caveats: Some clonotypes were shared by all four sorted-subset donors, while others were not shared. The non-shared ones had lower generation probabilities than the shared ones. Compared with memory subsets, naive subsets generally had larger estimated richness. Only blood samples were collected, and tissue repertoires likely differ.

Naive CD8 cells lacked CD45RO and underwent positive selection for CCR7, leaving out terminally differentiated effector memory CD45RA+ cells. This CDR3 region has 16 residues. Germline V gene lookup returns CDR1 SEHNR and CDR2 FQNEAQ (reference sequence). Losses at the gene ends were 1 base for V and 6 bases for J; bases not matched to a gene: 6. Assay used: immunoSEQ multiplex PCR; TCRdb lists only in-frame clones, some missing. The table shows hundreds of thousands of clones, with about 95% occurring only once. Sequenced: naive CD8+ T cells sorted from blood. J is TRBJ2-2 and V is TRBV7-9; 9 bases line up with TRBD2. This clonotype originated in a woman under 40 in good health. CDR3 region: CASSLGSAGGSGELFF. The CDR3 nucleotides are TGTGCCAGCAGCTTAGGTTCAGCGGGAGGTTCCGGGGAGCTGTTTTTT.